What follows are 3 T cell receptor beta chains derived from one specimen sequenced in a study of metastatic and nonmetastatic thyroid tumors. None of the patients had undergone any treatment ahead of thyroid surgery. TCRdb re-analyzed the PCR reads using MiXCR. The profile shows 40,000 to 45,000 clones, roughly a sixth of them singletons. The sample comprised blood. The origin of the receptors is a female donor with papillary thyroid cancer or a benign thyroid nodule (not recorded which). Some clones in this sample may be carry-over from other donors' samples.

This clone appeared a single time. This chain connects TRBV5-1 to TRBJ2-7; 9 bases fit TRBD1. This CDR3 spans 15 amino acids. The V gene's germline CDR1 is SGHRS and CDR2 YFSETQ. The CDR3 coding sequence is TGCTTCAGCAGCCTAGGGACAGGGCAAACCTACGAGCAGTACTTC. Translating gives CFSSLGTGQTYEQYF.

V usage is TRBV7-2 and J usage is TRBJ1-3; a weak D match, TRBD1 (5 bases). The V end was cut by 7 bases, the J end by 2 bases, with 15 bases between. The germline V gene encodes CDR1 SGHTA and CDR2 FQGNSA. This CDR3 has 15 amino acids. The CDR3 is CASMSNGTAGNTIYF. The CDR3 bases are TGTGCCAGCATGTCCAATGGGACTGCTGGAAACACCATATATTTT.

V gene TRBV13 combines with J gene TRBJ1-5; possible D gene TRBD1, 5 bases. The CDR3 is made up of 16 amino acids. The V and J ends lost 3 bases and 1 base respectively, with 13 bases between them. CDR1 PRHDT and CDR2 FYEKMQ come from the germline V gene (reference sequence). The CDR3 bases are TGTGCCAGCAGCTTCGGGGGGGACCTCAGCAATCAGCCCCAGCATTTT. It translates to CASSFGGDLSNQPQHF.